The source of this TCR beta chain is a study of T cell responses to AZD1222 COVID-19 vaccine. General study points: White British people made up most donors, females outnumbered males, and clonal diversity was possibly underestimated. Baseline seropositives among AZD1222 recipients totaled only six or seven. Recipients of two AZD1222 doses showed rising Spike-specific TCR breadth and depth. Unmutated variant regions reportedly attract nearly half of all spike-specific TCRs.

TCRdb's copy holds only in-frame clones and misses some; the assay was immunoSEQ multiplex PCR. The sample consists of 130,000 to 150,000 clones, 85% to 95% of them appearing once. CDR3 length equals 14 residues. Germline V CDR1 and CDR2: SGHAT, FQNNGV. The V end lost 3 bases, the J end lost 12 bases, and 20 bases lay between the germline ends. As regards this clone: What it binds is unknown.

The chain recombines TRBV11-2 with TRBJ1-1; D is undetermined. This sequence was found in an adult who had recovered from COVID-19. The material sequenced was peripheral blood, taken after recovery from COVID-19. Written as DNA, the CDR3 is TGTGCCAGCAGCTTTTCGGTTCACGGAAGCTGGCCTTTCTTT. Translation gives CASSFSVHGSWPFF.